The clone carrying this TCR beta chain was picked up one time. The data stem from a study of blood T cell repertoires in COVID-19. The overall study: Two negative PCRs, clearance, or symptom resolution had been documented for recovered Cohort 3 donors. In each case, the material was cDNA or gDNA derived from T cells, B-cell-depleted T cells, or PBMCs.

Germline V gene sequence: CDR1 LGHDT, CDR2 YNNKEL (reference sequence). The CDR3 is made up of 14 amino acids. The trim removed 3 bases at V and 3 bases at J, leaving 3 bases unmatched. Some clones are missing from TCRdb's copy, which holds only in-frame ones; the method was immunoSEQ multiplex PCR. The data hold over 200,000 clones, with less than 90% observed a single time. Enrollees, about 18 to 100 years old, lived in 24 US areas. The sample consisted of PBMCs or T cells enriched from blood (not recorded which). V is TRBV3-1 (or the pseudogene TRBV3-2) and J is TRBJ2-7; 9 nucleotides agree with TRBD1. The clonotype was recovered from a woman aged 45 to 65 in a cohort exposed to, infected with or recovered from COVID-19 (not recorded which). CDR3 sequence reads: CASSQGQGLYEQYF. In DNA, the CDR3 is TGTGCCAGCAGCCAGGGACAGGGTCTCTACGAGCAGTACTTC.